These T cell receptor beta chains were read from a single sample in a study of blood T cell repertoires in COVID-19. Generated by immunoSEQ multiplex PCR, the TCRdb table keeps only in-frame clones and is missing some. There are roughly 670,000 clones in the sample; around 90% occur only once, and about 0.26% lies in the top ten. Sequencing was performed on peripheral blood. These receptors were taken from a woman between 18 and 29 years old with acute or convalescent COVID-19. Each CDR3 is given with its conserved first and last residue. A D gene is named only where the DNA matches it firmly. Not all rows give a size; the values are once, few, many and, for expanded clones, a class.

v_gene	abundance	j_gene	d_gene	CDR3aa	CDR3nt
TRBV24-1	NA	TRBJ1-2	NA	CATSESPETYGYTF	TGTGCCACCAGTGAGTCCCCGGAGACCTATGGCTACACCTTC
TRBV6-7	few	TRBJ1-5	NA	CASRCQGGNQPQHF	TGTGCCAGCAGGTGTCAGGGAGGTAATCAGCCCCAGCATTTT
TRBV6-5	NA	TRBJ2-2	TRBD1	CASSYRTGINGELFF	TGTGCCAGCAGTTACAGGACAGGGATCAACGGGGAGCTGTTTTTT
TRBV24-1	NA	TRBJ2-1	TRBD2	CATRPTSGDNEQFF	TGTGCCACCAGACCTACTAGCGGAGACAATGAGCAGTTCTTC
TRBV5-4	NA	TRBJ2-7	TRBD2	CASSRGLAGGTYEQYF	TGTGCCAGCAGCCGCGGACTAGCGGGGGGAACCTACGAGCAGTACTTC
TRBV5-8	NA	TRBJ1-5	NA	CASSFLRGNGDQPQHF	TGTGCCAGCAGCTTTCTCAGGGGAAACGGAGATCAGCCCCAGCATTTT
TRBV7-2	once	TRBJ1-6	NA	CASSLGLPGFVNSPLHF	TGTGCCAGCAGCTTAGGCCTCCCAGGGTTTGTTAATTCACCCCTCCACTTT
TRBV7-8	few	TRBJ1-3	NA	CASSLAGLDSGNTIYF	TGTGCCAGCAGCTTGGCGGGGCTAGACTCTGGAAACACCATATATTTT
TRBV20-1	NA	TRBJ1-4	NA	CSASGGGANEKLFF	TGCAGTGCTAGTGGGGGGGGCGCTAATGAAAAACTGTTTTTT
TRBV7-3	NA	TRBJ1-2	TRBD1	CASSLSGGQGGGRGYTF	TGTGCCAGCAGCTTAAGTGGTGGACAGGGGGGCGGTCGTGGCTACACCTTC
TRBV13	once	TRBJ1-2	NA	CASSLAGSLGYTF	TGTGCCAGCAGCTTAGCGGGGTCCCTTGGCTACACCTTC
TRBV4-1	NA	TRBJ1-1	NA	CASSLAGFNTEAFF	TGCGCCAGCAGCCTGGCAGGGTTTAACACTGAAGCTTTCTTT
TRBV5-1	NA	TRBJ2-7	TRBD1	CASSPEPGQGIPEQYF	TGCGCCAGCAGCCCTGAACCGGGACAGGGAATACCCGAGCAGTACTTC
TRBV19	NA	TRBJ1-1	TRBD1	CASRQGLQNTEAFF	TGTGCCAGTAGACAGGGGTTACAGAACACTGAAGCTTTCTTT
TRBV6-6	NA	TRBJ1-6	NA	CASTAGLGSYNSPLHF	TGTGCCAGCACAGCGGGGTTAGGGTCCTATAATTCACCCCTCCACTTT
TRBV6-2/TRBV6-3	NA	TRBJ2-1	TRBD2	CASSYSPSGNEQFF	TGTGCCAGCAGTTACTCGCCTAGCGGAAATGAGCAGTTCTTC
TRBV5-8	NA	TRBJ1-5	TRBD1	CASSSTGNSNQPQHF	TGTGCCAGCAGCTCGACAGGGAATAGCAATCAGCCCCAGCATTTT
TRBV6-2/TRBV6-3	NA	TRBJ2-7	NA	CASSYGDTQYF	TGTGCCAGCAGTTACGGGGACACGCAGTACTTC
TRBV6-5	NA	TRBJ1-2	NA	CASSPLAVFYGYTF	TGTGCCAGCAGTCCATTGGCCGTATTCTATGGCTACACCTTC
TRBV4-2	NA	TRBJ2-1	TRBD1	CASSQEVQGFAYNEQFF	TGTGCCAGCAGCCAGGAAGTACAGGGGTTTGCCTACAATGAGCAGTTCTTC
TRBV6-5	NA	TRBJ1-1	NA	CASIQPQGRTEAFF	TGTGCCAGCATTCAACCACAGGGAAGAACTGAAGCTTTCTTT
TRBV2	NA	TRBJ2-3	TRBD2	CASSFRTSGVSTDTQYF	TGTGCCAGCAGTTTTCGGACTAGCGGGGTGAGCACAGATACGCAGTATTTT
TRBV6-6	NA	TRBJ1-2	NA	CASRPGAGAIYGYTF	TGTGCCAGCAGGCCCGGAGCAGGGGCGATCTATGGCTACACCTTC
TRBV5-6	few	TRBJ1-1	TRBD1	CASSGGQGLFRDTEAFF	TGTGCCAGCAGCGGGGGACAGGGTCTGTTTCGGGACACTGAAGCTTTCTTT
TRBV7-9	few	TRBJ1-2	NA	CASSLGNSNLLGYTF	TGTGCCAGCAGCTTAGGCAACAGTAATCTCCTAGGCTACACCTTC
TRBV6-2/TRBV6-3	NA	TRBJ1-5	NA	CASSYIDSNQPQHF	TGTGCCAGCAGTTATATAGATAGCAATCAGCCCCAGCATTTT
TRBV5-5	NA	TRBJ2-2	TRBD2	CASSFPSGGNTGELFF	TGTGCCAGCAGCTTTCCCAGCGGGGGGAACACCGGGGAGCTGTTTTTT
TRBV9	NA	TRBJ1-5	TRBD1	CASSARGTDPTQPQHF	TGTGCCAGCAGCGCACGGGGGACAGATCCGACTCAGCCCCAGCATTTT
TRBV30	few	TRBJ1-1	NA	CAWRFFGDTEAFF	TGTGCCTGGAGGTTCTTTGGAGACACTGAAGCTTTCTTT
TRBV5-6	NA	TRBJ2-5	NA	CASSRGSETQYF	TGTGCCAGCAGCCGGGGATCCGAGACCCAGTACTTC
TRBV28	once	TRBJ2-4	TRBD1	CASSFLQGYSAKNIQYF	TGTGCCAGCAGTTTCCTACAGGGGTATTCGGCCAAAAACATTCAGTACTTC
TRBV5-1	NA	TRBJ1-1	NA	CASSRGTQIEAFF	TGCGCCAGCAGTAGGGGGACACAAATTGAAGCTTTCTTT
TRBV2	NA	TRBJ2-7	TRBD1	CASLARGTGAYEQYF	TGTGCCAGCCTGGCTCGTGGGACAGGGGCCTACGAGCAGTACTTC
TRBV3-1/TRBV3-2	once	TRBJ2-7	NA	CASSLTEKLNEQYF	TGTGCCAGCAGCTTGACAGAGAAGTTAAACGAGCAGTACTTC
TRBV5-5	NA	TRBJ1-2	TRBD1	CASSLVSVPGQKNYGYTF	TGTGCCAGCAGCTTGGTTTCGGTTCCGGGACAGAAAAACTATGGCTACACCTTC
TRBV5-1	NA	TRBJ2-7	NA	CASSLERQTYEQYF	TGCGCCAGCAGCTTGGAACGACAGACCTACGAGCAGTACTTC
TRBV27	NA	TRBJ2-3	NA	CASSSRLPGQYF	TGTGCCAGCAGTTCTAGACTACCGGGGCAGTATTTT
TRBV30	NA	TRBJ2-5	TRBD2	CAWAPVAGGYQETQYF	TGTGCCTGGGCCCCCGTGGCGGGGGGGTACCAAGAGACCCAGTACTTC
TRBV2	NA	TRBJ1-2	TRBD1	CASNRGLDGYTF	TGTGCCAGCAACAGGGGGCTGGATGGCTACACCTTC
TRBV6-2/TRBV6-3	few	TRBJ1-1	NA	CASSSPLNTEAFF	TGTGCCAGCAGTTCCCCTCTGAACACTGAAGCTTTCTTT
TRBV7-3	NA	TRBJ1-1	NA	CASSLLGGTEAFF	TGTGCCAGCAGCCTCCTGGGGGGGACTGAAGCTTTCTTT
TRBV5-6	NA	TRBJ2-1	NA	CASSPDHNEQFF	TGTGCCAGCAGCCCAGATCACAATGAGCAGTTCTTC
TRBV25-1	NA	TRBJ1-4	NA	CASSEGGAYKLFF	TGTGCCAGCAGTGAAGGGGGCGCGTACAAACTGTTTTTT
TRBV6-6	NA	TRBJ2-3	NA	CASSPLVEADTQYF	TGTGCCAGCAGCCCCCTGGTAGAAGCAGATACGCAGTATTTT
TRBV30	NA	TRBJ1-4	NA	CAWSEQGHTNGFF	TGTGCCTGGAGTGAACAGGGACATACTAACGGGTTTTTT
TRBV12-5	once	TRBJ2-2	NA	CASGDDRQIGAGELFF	TGTGCTAGTGGGGACGACCGACAGATTGGGGCCGGGGAGCTGTTTTTT
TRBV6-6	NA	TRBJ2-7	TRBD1	CASRAGQGSYEQYF	TGTGCCAGCAGGGCCGGACAGGGCAGCTACGAGCAGTACTTC
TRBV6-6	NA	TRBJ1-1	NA	CASSYSGADGTEAFF	TGTGCCAGCAGTTACTCGGGGGCGGACGGCACTGAAGCTTTCTTT